The clone carrying this T cell receptor beta chain has a count of ten or more. MiXCR was run by TCRdb on the 5' RACE reads, yielding one entry per CDR3 protein. Among about 79,000 distinct CDR3 sequences listed, roughly 13% were seen once. The data stem from a study of neurological immune-mediated disorders. The V end was cut by 5 bases, the J end by 3 bases, with 11 bases between. The CDR3 covers 15 residues. The sample taken for sequencing was PBMCs. The clonotype was recovered from a woman between 45 and 65 years old in good health. V usage is TRBV12-3 or TRBV12-4 and J usage is TRBJ1-6; D unresolved. The CDR3 region has the DNA TGTGCCAGCAGTCCTAGTTTGGGCTATAATTCACCCCTCCACTTT. Its protein product is CASSPSLGYNSPLHF.